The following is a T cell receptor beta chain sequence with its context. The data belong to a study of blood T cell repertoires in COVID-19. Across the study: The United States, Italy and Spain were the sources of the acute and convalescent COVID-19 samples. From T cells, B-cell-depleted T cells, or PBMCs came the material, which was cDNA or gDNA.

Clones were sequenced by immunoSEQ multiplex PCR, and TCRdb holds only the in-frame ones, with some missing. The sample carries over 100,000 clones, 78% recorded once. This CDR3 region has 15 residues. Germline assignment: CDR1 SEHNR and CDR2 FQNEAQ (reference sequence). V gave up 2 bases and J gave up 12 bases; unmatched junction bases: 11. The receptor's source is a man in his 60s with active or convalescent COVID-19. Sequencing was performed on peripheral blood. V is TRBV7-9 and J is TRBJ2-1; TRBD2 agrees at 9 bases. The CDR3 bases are TGTGCCAGCAGCTTACAGGGTAGCGGGAGAATAGGGCAGTTCTTC. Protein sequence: CASSLQGSGRIGQFF.